A selection of T cell receptor beta chains follows, all from one sample in a study of PD-1 blockade in classical Hodgkin lymphoma. The repertoire was sequenced with immunoSEQ multiplex PCR; TCRdb's copy has only in-frame clones and lacks some. This sample has several thousand clones, with approximately 80% found just once. The sample in question was CD8+ T cells from blood, obtained before the fourth cycle of nivolumab. Every receptor here comes from a human donor with classical Hodgkin lymphoma. Each CDR3 is given with its conserved first and last residue. Fields, in order: V gene, clone size, CDR3 protein. Clone size, where shown, is once, few, many, or a class for clones that have expanded.

>TRBV23-1|NA
CASSQSVAKGPYEQYF
>TRBV25-1|once
CASWGESRTDTQYF
>TRBV13|NA
CASSPRGGGTTLYGYTF
>TRBV19|NA
CASSTGQGSGYGYTF
>TRBV28|NA
CASSLRQGMFF
>TRBV11-1|NA
CASSSPNIGVYNSPLHF
>TRBV19|NA
CASSIAWGKDYGYTF
>TRBV7-5|NA
CARSSPRWQEPNQPQHF
>TRBV9|NA
CASGEGGYEQYF
>TRBV7-2|NA
CASSLVLARKGGYTF
>TRBV4-1|NA
CASSQGLRADYEQYF
>TRBV7-2|NA
CASSLAWGLGRNTEAFF
>TRBV4-1|NA
CASSQDGTELFF